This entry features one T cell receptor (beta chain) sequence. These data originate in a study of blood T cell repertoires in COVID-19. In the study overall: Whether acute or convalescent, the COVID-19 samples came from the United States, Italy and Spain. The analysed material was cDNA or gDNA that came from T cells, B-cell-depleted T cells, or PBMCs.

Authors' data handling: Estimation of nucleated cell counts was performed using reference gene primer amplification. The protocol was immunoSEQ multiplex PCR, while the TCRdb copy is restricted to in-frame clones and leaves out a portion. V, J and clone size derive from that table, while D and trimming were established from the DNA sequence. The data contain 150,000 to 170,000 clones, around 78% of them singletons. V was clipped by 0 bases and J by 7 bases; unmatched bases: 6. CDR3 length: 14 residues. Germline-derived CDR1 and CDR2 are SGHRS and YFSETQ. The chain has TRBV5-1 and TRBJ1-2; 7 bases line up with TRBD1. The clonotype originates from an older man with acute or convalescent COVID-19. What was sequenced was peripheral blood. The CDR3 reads CASSLDEGARGYTF. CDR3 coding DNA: TGCGCCAGCAGCTTGGATGAGGGGGCGCGTGGCTACACCTTC.